The present T cell receptor (beta chain) was sequenced within a study of blood T cell repertoires in COVID-19. Study-level background: Acute and convalescent COVID-19 samples came from the United States, Italy and Spain. Sample material is recorded as cDNA or gDNA derived from T cells, B-cell-depleted T cells, or PBMCs.

Only in-frame clones appear in the TCRdb table, and some are missing; sequencing was by immunoSEQ multiplex PCR. The sample carries 55,000 to 75,000 clones, 82% recorded once. Losses at the gene ends were 2 bases for V and 4 bases for J; bases not matched to a gene: 9. Germline CDR1 LNHDA, CDR2 SQIVND (reference sequence). The CDR3 has 17 residues. The sequenced sample was peripheral blood. This receptor was obtained from a man at least 80 years old with active COVID-19. J is TRBJ2-2 and V is TRBV19; 8 nucleotides agree with TRBD2. The CDR3: CASSILVSGGFTGELFF. CDR3 coding DNA: TGTGCCAGTAGTATATTGGTCAGCGGGGGCTTCACCGGGGAGCTGTTTTTT.